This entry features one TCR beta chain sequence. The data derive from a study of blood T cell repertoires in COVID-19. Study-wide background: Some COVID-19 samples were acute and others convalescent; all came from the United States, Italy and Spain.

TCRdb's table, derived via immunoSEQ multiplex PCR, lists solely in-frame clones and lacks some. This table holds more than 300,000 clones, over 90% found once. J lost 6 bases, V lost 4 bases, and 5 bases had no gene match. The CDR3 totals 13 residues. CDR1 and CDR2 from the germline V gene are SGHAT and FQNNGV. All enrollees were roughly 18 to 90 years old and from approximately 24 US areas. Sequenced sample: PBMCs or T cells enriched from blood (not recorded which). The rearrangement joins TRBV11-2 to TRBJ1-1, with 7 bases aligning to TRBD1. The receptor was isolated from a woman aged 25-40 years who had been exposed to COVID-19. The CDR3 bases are TGTGCCAGCAGCTGGGACAGCCACTCTGAAGCTTTCTTT. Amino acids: CASSWDSHSEAFF.